A single sample gave rise to the 27 T cell receptor beta chains below, sequenced in a study of CD8+CD57+ T cells in acquired aplastic anemia (dated by TCRdb to the late 2010s). Patients chosen for sequencing had shown expansion of CD8+CD57+ cells by flow cytometry. Sequencing instrument: Illumina HiSeq 2000. Genomic DNA was used as template for profiling of TCR beta VDJ combinations and CDR3 sequences. The public reads were reanalyzed by TCRdb: fastp trimming at Q25, MiXCR alignment, in-frame beta chains only. All rows with the same CDR3 protein become a single entry with the most common DNA and genes. This sample has some 150,000 distinct CDR3 sequences in its table, and 71% of those were observed once. About 50% of the sample belongs to the ten largest clones. The source material was sorted CD4+, CD8+, or CD8+CD57+ T cells (not recorded which) from PBMCs. These receptors all stem from a human donor with aplastic anemia.

The chain is built from TRBV12-3 or TRBV12-4 and TRBJ1-6; D gene unclear. This CDR3 has 13 residues. Trimming removed 8 bases at V and 4 bases at J, with 9 bases between. The CDR3: CASAPGYNSPLHF. The CDR3 DNA follows: TGTGCCAGCGCTCCTGGGTATAATTCACCCCTCCACTTT.

This clonotype was detected many times. The rearrangement uses TRBV7-2 and TRBJ1-2; 10 nucleotides agree with TRBD1. The CDR3 covers 15 residues. J was trimmed by 2 bases and V by 4 bases; bases with no gene match: 4. The germline V gene encodes CDR1 SGHTA and CDR2 FQGNSA. In DNA, the CDR3 is TGTGCCAGCAGCTCGCGACAGGGGGCCAACTATGGCTACACCTTC. Its protein is CASSSRQGANYGYTF. The whole variable domain, remainder taken from reference TRBV7-2 and TRBJ1-2, is GAGVSQSPSNKVTEKGKDVELRCDPISGHTALYWYRQSLGQGLEFLIYFQGNSAPDKSGLPSDRFSAERTGGSVSTLTIQRTQQEDSAVYLCASSSRQGANYGYTFGSGTRLTVV.

V is TRBV2 and J is TRBJ1-6; 9 bases agree with TRBD1. The J segment lost 8 bases and the V segment lost 6 bases, leaving 8 bases of the junction unmatched. The CDR3 extends over 15 amino acids. Germline V gene sequence: CDR1 SNHLY, CDR2 FYNNEI. The chain's CDR3 is CASRGGTGNYSPLHF. The CDR3 DNA reads as TGTGCCAGCAGAGGAGGGACAGGGAATTATTCACCCCTCCACTTT.

The V call is TRBV7-6, the J call TRBJ2-7; D might be TRBD2 (6 bases). V was cut by 3 bases and J by 3 bases, with 12 bases left in between. The CDR3 runs 14 residues. Germline V CDR1 and CDR2: SGHVS, FNYEAQ. In DNA, the CDR3 is TGTGCCAGCAGCTTTGGAGGGATGGGCTACGAGCAGTACTTC. Translation gives CASSFGGMGYEQYF.

The rearrangement links TRBV20-1 to TRBJ2-7, with a tentative D call TRBD2 (5 bases). The CDR3 spans 13 residues. Germline assignment: CDR1 DFQATT and CDR2 SNEGSKA (reference sequence). With 4 bases removed from V and 4 bases from J, the gap between germline ends came to 14 bases. This CDR3 reads CSATSDSEYEQYF. The CDR3 DNA reads TGCAGTGCTACCTCGGACTCTGAATACGAGCAGTACTTC.

This clonotype was seen a few times. CDR3 loop: CASSVREGWETQYF. The CDR3 DNA sequence: TGTGCCAGCAGCGTCAGGGAGGGTTGGGAGACCCAGTACTTC. The J gene is TRBJ2-5, the V gene TRBV7-9; 7 nucleotides match TRBD2. This CDR3 spans 14 amino acids. Germline lookup yields CDR1 SEHNR and CDR2 FQNEAQ (reference sequence). The V and J ends lost 5 bases and 5 bases, in that order; junction bases with no gene match: 8.

In regard to this clonotype: An end of the junction does not agree with germline; a read error may underlie this. The chain combines TRBV7-2 with TRBJ1-5; 8 nucleotides match TRBD1. Germline V gene data show CDR1 as SGHTA and CDR2 as FQGNSA. There are 15 residues in the CDR3. The CDR3 region is CASSQDQGAKQPQHF. CDR3 coding DNA: TGCGCCAGCAGCCAAGATCAGGGGGCCAAACAGCCCCAGCATTTT.

This chain uses TRBV7-8 with TRBJ1-1; 7 nucleotides line up with TRBD1. The CDR3 is made up of 15 amino acids. J gave up 1 base and V 5 bases, and 7 bases lay outside the gene matches. Germline-derived CDR1 and CDR2 are SGHVS and FQNEAQ. The DNA of the CDR3 is TGTGCCAGCAGCGCTAACAGGGGTGGGAACACTGAAGCTTTCTTT. This translates into CASSANRGGNTEAFF.

J is TRBJ2-5 and V is TRBV5-1, with D perhaps TRBD1 (6 bases). The CDR3 consists of 14 residues. The ends were cut back, 4 bases at V and 1 base at J, with 11 bases in the middle. CDR1 SGHRS and CDR2 YFSETQ come from the germline V gene. This CDR3 reads CASSLGQSQETQYF. CDR3 bases: TGCGCCAGCAGCCTCGGACAGTCCCAAGAGACCCAGTACTTC.

The rearrangement joins TRBV7-6 to TRBJ2-1; D uncertain. From germline, CDR1 is SGHVS and CDR2 FNYEAQ. Deletions cut 1 base from V and 9 bases from J, with 10 bases between. This CDR3 has 13 amino acids. CDR3 region: CASSLVLGGEQFF. In DNA form, the CDR3 reads TGTGCCAGCAGCTTAGTTCTGGGCGGTGAGCAGTTCTTC. Full variable domain (remainder filled in from reference TRBV7-6 and TRBJ2-1): GAGVSQSPRYKVTKRGQDVALRCDPISGHVSLYWYRQALGQGPEFLTYFNYEAQQDKSGLPNDRFSAERPEGSISTLTIQRTEQRDSAMYRCASSLVLGGEQFFGPGTRLTVL.

In regard to this clonotype: A read error may produce the germline difference seen at one junction end. This chain uses TRBV7-8 with TRBJ2-2, with TRBD2 matching 12 bases. From germline, CDR1 is SGHVS and CDR2 FQNEAQ. The length of the CDR3 is 18 residues. In DNA, the CDR3 is TGTGCCAGCAGTTTAGCCTTTAGACTAGCGGGGGAAGCCGGGGAGCTGTTTTTT. The encoded protein is CASSLAFRLAGEAGELFF.

This clonotype was counted a single time. The chain has TRBV9 and TRBJ2-5, with D uncertain. The CDR3 extends over 15 amino acids. Trimming cost V 0 bases and J 2 bases, with 11 bases left between them. Germline V CDR1 and CDR2: SGDLS, YYNGEE. The CDR3 nucleotides read TGTGCCAGCAGCGTAGGTACGGTCCGTCAAGAGACCCAGTACTTC. Encoded protein: CASSVGTVRQETQYF.

In its sample, this clonotype was seen a few times. V and J are TRBV7-8 and TRBJ1-3; D is perhaps TRBD1 (6 bases). Trimming stripped 5 bases from V and 0 bases from J, with 14 bases between. The CDR3 extends over 16 amino acids. The germline gives CDR1 SGHVS, CDR2 FQNEAQ. The CDR3 nucleotides read TGTGCCAGCAGCCCGGACAGAGCACCCTCTGGAAACACCATATATTTT. Residues: CASSPDRAPSGNTIYF.

A note on this clonotype: The conserved closing phenylalanine or tryptophan is absent in this CDR3, likely reflecting a read error. The chain carries TRBV5-6 and TRBJ2-7; the D is unclear. CDR3 length: 16 amino acids. The germline gives CDR1 SGHDT, CDR2 YYEEEE. Trimming left V 0 bases short and J 0 bases short, with 13 bases between. In DNA form, the CDR3 reads TGTGCCAGCAGCTTGGCGATAGGACCGTTCTCCTACGAGCAGTACTCC. Translated: CASSLAIGPFSYEQYS.

The genes are TRBV2 and TRBJ2-3; D remains unclear. V dropped 0 bases and J dropped 3 bases, with 16 bases sitting between them. This CDR3 region has 17 residues. The germline V gene has CDR1 SNHLY and CDR2 FYNNEI. The CDR3 reads CASSEALEGLGTDTQYF. CDR3 nucleotides: TGTGCCAGCAGTGAAGCGCTCGAAGGGTTGGGTACAGATACGCAGTATTTT.

With regard to this clonotype: A junction end diverges from the germline sequence, so it may reflect a read error. The chain links TRBV20-1 to TRBJ1-1; the match to TRBD1 covers 8 bases. The CDR3 is 13 amino acids. Per germline, CDR1 DFQATT and CDR2 SNEGSKA (reference sequence). CDR3 nucleotides: TGCAGTGCTACCGGGCAGGGGGCAGCGGAAGCCTCCTTT. The encoded protein is CSATGQGAAEASF.

V and J are TRBV7-8 and TRBJ1-1, with 7 bases that match TRBD1. This CDR3 has 16 residues. V gave up 5 bases and J gave up 6 bases; unmatched junction bases: 15. Germline CDR1 SGHVS, CDR2 FQNEAQ. The CDR3 reads CASSVAGTASVAEAFF. The DNA of the CDR3 is TGTGCCAGCAGCGTTGCCGGGACAGCCTCCGTAGCTGAAGCTTTCTTT.

J is TRBJ1-4 and V is TRBV19; D may be TRBD1 (6 bases). The CDR3 is made up of 16 amino acids. The germline V gene encodes CDR1 LNHDA and CDR2 SQIVND (reference sequence). The ends were cut back, 6 bases at V and 4 bases at J, with 18 bases in the middle. In DNA form, the CDR3 reads TGTGCCAGTAGACAACAGGGAACAAACCTTAATGAAAAACTGTTTTTT. Translated: CASRQQGTNLNEKLFF.

The chain is built from TRBV5-1 and TRBJ2-3; D not certain. Germline lookup yields CDR1 SGHRS and CDR2 YFSETQ. Deletions cut 3 bases from V and 2 bases from J, with 13 bases between. The CDR3 runs 15 residues. The CDR3 protein is CASSSTPGYTDTQYF. CDR3 bases: TGCGCCAGCAGCTCTACCCCCGGTTACACAGATACGCAGTATTTT.

The chain uses TRBV20-1 and TRBJ1-1; D perhaps matches TRBD1 (5 bases). Germline-derived CDR1 and CDR2 are DFQATT and SNEGSKA (reference sequence). Trimming stripped 1 base from V and 0 bases from J, with 15 bases between. The CDR3 consists of 16 residues. The CDR3 here is CSARGREEGVNTEAFF. DNA for the CDR3: TGCAGTGCTAGAGGCAGGGAGGAGGGAGTGAACACTGAAGCTTTCTTT.

V and J are TRBV7-2 and TRBJ2-7, with D maybe TRBD1 (7 bases). Trimming shortened V by 1 base and J by 7 bases, and 17 bases separated the two germline ends. CDR3 length equals 15 residues. The germline CDR1 and CDR2 sequences are SGHTA and FQGNSA. The CDR3 DNA reads TGTGCCAGCAGCTTAGATCCCCTAGCAGGGGGGGAGCAGTACTTC. It is translated as CASSLDPLAGGEQYF.

The V call is TRBV4-1, the J call TRBJ2-7, with unresolved D. The CDR3 loop spans 13 amino acids. Trimming removed 3 bases at V and 3 bases at J, with 9 bases between. CDR1 is MGHRA and CDR2 is YSYEKL in the germline V gene. CDR3 sequence (DNA): TGCGCCAGCAGCCAGCTCCCGGGCTACGAGCAGTACTTC. Translation gives CASSQLPGYEQYF.

This clonotype was recorded a few times. The chain has TRBV7-9 and TRBJ2-7; 8 bases match TRBD1. There are 15 residues in the CDR3. CDR1 is SEHNR, CDR2 FQNEAQ, per germline (reference sequence). The junction had 4 bases not matched to a gene; V was cut back by 0 bases and J by 3 bases. As DNA, the CDR3 is TGTGCCAGCAGCTTAGCGACAGGGGTTCGCTACGAGCAGTACTTC. Protein: CASSLATGVRYEQYF.

This clonotype has more than one count but fewer than ten. The chain links TRBV10-2 to TRBJ2-7; D ambiguous. Trimming cost V 5 bases and J 6 bases, with 11 bases left between them. CDR3 size: 12 residues. Germline CDR1 reads WSHSY; CDR2 reads SAAADI. The CDR3 nucleotides read TGCGCCAGCAGTACCGACCGGCTCGAGCAGTACTTC. This sequence encodes CASSTDRLEQYF.

The rearrangement links TRBV14 to TRBJ1-1; the D gene is possibly TRBD1 (5 bases). Trimming left V 1 base short and J 3 bases short, with 12 bases between. The CDR3 is 15 residues long. Germline V CDR1 and CDR2: SGHDN, FVKESK. CDR3 region: CASSQGSWGYTEAFF. CDR3 in DNA: TGTGCCAGCAGCCAAGGGTCGTGGGGGTACACTGAAGCTTTCTTT.

Here the CDR3 DNA reads TGCGCCAGCAGCGTGGGAGTCCGCGATGGCTACACCTTC. It encodes CASSVGVRDGYTF. The J gene is TRBJ1-2, the V gene TRBV5-1; D remains ambiguous. V lost 4 bases, J lost 6 bases, and 13 bases lay in between. CDR3 length equals 13 residues. CDR1 and CDR2 (germline): SGHRS, YFSETQ.

This chain connects TRBV7-7 to TRBJ2-2; D unclear. Germline V lookup: CDR1 SSHAT, CDR2 FNYEAQ (reference sequence). The CDR3 extends over 15 amino acids. V was cut by 5 bases and J by 1 base, with 11 bases left in between. In DNA form, the CDR3 reads TGTGCCAGCAGCGGATCTCAGGAGAACACCGGGGAGCTGTTTTTT. The encoded protein is CASSGSQENTGELFF.